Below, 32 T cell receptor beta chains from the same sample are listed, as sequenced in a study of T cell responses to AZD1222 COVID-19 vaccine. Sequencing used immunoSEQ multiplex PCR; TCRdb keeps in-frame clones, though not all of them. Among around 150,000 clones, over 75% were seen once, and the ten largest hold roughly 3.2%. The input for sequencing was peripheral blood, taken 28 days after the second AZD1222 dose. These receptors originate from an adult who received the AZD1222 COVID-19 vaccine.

This CDR3 reads CASSPGRWNTEAFF. For the CDR3, the DNA is TGTGCCAGCAGCCCCGGACGGTGGAACACTGAAGCTTTCTTT. The chain joins TRBV3-1 (or the pseudogene TRBV3-2) to TRBJ1-1; D call uncertain. V was shortened by 4 bases and J by 1 base, with 10 bases between the two germline ends. Germline V gives CDR1 LGHDT, CDR2 YNNKEL (reference sequence). The CDR3 is 14 residues long.

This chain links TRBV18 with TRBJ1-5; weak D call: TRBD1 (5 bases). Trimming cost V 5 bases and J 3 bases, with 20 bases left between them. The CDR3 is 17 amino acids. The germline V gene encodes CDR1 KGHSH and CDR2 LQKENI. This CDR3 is CASSTTATTDSNQPQHF. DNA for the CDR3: TGTGCCAGCTCAACGACAGCCACTACCGATTCCAATCAGCCCCAGCATTTT.

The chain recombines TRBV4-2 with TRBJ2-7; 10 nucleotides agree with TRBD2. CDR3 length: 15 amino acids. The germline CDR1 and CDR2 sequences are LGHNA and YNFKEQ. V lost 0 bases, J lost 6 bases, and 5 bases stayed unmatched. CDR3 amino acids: CASSQDQREGREQYF. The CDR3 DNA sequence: TGTGCCAGCAGCCAAGATCAGCGGGAGGGCCGCGAGCAGTACTTC.

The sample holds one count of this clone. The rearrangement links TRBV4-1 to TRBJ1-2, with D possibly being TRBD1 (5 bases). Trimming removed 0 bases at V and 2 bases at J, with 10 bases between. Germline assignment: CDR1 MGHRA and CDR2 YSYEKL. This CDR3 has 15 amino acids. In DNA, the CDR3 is TGCGCCAGCAGCCAAGAGGGGCACTCGAACTATGGCTACACCTTC. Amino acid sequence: CASSQEGHSNYGYTF.

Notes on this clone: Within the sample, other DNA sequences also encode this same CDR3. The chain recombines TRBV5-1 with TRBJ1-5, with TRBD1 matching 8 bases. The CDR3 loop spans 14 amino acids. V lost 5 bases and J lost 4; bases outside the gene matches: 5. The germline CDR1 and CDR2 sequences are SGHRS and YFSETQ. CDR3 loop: CASSPGQGNQPQHF. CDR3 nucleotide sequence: TGCGCCAGCAGTCCTGGACAGGGAAATCAGCCCCAGCATTTT.

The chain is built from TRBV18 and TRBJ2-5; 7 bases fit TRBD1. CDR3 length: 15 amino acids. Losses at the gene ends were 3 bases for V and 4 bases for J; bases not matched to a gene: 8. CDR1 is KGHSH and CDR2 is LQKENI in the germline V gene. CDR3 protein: CASSPMTGSGETQYF. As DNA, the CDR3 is TGTGCCAGCTCACCTATGACAGGGAGCGGAGAGACCCAGTACTTC.

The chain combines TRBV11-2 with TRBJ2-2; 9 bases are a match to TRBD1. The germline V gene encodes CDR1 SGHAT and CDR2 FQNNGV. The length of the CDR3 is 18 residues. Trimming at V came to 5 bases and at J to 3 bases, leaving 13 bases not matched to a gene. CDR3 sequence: CASSPGRTGVADTGELFF. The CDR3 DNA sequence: TGTGCCAGCAGCCCGGGGCGGACAGGGGTCGCAGACACCGGGGAGCTGTTTTTT.

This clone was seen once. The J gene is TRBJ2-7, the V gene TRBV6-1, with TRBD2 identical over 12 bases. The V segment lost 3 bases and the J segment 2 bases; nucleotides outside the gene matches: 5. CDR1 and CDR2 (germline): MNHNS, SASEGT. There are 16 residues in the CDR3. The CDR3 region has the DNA TGTGCCAGCAGTGAGGGACTAGCGGGTTCCCCCTACGAGCAGTACTTC. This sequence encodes CASSEGLAGSPYEQYF.

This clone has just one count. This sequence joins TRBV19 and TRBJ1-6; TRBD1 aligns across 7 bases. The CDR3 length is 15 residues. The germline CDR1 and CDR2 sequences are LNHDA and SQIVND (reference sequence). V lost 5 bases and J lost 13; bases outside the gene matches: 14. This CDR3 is CASSVTGTAASPLHF. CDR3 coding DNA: TGTGCCAGTAGTGTGACCGGGACAGCCGCATCCCCCCTCCACTTT.

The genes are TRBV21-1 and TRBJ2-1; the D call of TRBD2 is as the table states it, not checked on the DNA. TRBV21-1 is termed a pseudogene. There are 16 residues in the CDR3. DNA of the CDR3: TGTGCCAGCAGCAAATCCAGAGCGGGGGTCTGCGGTGAGCAGTTCTTC. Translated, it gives CASSKSRAGVCGEQFF.

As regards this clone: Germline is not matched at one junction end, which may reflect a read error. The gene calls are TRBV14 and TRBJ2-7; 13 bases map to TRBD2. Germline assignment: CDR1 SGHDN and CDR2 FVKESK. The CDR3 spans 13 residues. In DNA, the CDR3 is TGTGCCAGCAGCCACAAACTAGCGGGAGGGCCAGACTTC. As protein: CASSHKLAGGPDF.

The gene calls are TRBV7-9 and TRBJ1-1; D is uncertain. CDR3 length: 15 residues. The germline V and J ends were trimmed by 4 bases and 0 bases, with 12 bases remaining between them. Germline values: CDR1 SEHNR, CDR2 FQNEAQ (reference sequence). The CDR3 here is CASSYISAMNTEAFF. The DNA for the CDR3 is TGTGCCAGCAGCTACATCAGTGCCATGAACACTGAAGCTTTCTTT.

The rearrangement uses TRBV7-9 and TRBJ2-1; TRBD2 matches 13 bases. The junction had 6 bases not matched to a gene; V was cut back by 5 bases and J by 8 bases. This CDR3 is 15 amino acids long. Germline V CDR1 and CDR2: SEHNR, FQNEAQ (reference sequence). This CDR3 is CASSPGLAGDDEQFF. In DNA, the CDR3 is TGTGCCAGCAGCCCAGGACTAGCGGGAGATGATGAGCAGTTCTTC.

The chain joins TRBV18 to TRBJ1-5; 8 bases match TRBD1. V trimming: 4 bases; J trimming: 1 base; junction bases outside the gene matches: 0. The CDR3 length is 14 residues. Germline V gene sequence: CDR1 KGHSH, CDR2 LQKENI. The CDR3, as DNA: TGTGCCAGCTCACGGACAGGGAGCAATCAGCCCCAGCATTTT. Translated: CASSRTGSNQPQHF.

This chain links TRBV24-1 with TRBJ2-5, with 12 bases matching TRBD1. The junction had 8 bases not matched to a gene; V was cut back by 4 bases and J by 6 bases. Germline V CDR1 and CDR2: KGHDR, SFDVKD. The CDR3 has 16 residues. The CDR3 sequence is CATSETGTGGLKTQYF. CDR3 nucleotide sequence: TGTGCCACCAGTGAAACCGGGACAGGGGGCTTGAAGACCCAGTACTTC.

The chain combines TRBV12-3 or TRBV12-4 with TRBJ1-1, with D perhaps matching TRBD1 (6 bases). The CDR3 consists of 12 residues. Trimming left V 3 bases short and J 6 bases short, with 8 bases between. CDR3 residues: CASSFTGPEAFF. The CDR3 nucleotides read TGTGCCAGCAGTTTCACAGGGCCTGAAGCTTTCTTT.

CDR3 sequence reads: CASSLVGGLSEAFF. The CDR3 coding sequence is TGTGCCAGCAGCTTAGTGGGGGGGCTGTCCGAAGCTTTCTTT. This chain joins TRBV7-2 and TRBJ1-1; maybe TRBD1 (6 bases). The V end was cut by 1 base, the J end by 8 bases, with 14 bases between. Looked up from germline, CDR1 is SGHTA and CDR2 is FQGNSA. The CDR3 has 14 amino acids.

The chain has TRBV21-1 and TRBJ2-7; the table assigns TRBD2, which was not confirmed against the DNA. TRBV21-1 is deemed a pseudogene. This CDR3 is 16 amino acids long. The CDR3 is CASRKPEERERFEQYF. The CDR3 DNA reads TGTGCCAGCAGGAAACCAGAAGAGCGGGAGAGGTTCGAGCAGTACTTC.

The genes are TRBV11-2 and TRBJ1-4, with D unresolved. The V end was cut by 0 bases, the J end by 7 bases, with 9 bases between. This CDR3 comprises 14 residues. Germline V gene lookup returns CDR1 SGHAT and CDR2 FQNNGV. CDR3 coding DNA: TGTGCCAGCAGCTTAGAGATTATTAGTGAAAAACTGTTTTTT. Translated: CASSLEIISEKLFF.

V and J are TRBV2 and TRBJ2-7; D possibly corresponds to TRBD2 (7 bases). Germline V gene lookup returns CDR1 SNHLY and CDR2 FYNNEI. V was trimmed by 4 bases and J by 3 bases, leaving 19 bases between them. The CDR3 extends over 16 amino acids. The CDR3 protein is CASSGGTLADSYEQYF. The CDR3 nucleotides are TGTGCCAGCAGTGGGGGGACGCTAGCGGACAGCTACGAGCAGTACTTC.

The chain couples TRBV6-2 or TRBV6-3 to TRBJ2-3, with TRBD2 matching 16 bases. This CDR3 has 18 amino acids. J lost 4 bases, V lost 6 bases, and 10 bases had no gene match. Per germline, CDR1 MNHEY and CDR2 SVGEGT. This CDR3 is CASSRSGLAGGYADTQYF. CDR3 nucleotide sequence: TGTGCCAGCAGCCGCTCGGGACTAGCGGGAGGGTACGCAGATACGCAGTATTTT.

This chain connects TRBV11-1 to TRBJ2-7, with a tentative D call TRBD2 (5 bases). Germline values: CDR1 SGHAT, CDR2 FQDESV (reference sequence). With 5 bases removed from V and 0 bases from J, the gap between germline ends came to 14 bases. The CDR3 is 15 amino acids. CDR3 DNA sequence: TGTGCCAGCAGCGTCCAGCGAGGGTCCTCCTACGAGCAGTACTTC. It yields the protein CASSVQRGSSYEQYF.

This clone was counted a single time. CDR3 loop: CASSSTRALPYNSPLHF. DNA for the CDR3: TGTGCCAGCAGCTCAACCAGGGCACTTCCCTATAATTCACCCCTCCACTTT. The chain recombines TRBV7-2 with TRBJ1-6; a possible D gene is TRBD1 (5 bases). The CDR3 totals 17 residues. The germline gives CDR1 SGHTA, CDR2 FQGNSA. Trimming pared 4 bases from V and 2 bases from J, leaving 15 bases between.

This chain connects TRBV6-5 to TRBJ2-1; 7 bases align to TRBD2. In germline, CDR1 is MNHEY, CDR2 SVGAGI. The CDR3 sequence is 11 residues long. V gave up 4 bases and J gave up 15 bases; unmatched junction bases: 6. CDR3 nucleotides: TGTGCCAGCAGTTCTCCGGGACTACTGTTCTTC. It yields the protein CASSSPGLLFF.

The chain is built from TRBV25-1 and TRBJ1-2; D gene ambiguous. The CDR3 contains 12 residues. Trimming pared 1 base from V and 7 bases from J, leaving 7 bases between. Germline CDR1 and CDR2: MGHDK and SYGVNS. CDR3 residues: CASSESEFGYTF. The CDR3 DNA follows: TGTGCCAGCAGTGAATCCGAGTTTGGCTACACCTTC.

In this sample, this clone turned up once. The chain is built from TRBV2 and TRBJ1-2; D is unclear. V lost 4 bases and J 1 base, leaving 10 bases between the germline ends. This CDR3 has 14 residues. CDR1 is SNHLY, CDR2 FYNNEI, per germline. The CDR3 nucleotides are TGTGCCAGCAGTGGCCCGCAGGTTAACTATGGCTACACCTTC. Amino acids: CASSGPQVNYGYTF.

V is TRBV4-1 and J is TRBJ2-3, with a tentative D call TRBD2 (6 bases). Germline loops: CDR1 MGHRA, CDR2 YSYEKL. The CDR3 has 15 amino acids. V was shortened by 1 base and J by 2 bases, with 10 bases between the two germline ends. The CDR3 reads CASSQVPSDTDTQYF. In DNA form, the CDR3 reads TGCGCCAGCAGCCAAGTCCCTAGCGACACAGATACGCAGTATTTT.

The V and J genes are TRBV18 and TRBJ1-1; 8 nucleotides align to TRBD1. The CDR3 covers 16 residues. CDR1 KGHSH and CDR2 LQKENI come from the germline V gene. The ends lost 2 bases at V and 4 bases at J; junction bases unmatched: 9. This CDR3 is CASSPTGTGLGTEAFF. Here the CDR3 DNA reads TGTGCCAGCTCACCAACCGGGACAGGTTTGGGCACTGAAGCTTTCTTT.

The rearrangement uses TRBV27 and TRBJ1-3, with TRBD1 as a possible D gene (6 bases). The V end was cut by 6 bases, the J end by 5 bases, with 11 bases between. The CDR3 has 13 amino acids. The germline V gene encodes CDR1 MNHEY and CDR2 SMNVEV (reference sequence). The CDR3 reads CASRYRVRNTIYF. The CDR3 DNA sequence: TGTGCCAGCAGATACAGGGTAAGAAACACCATATATTTT.

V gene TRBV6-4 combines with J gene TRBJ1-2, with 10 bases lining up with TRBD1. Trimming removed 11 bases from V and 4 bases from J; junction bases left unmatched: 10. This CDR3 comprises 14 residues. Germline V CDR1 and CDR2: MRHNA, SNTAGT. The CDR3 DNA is TGTGCCGGTCCCGGGACAGGGGCGTCCTATGGCTACACCTTC. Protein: CAGPGTGASYGYTF.

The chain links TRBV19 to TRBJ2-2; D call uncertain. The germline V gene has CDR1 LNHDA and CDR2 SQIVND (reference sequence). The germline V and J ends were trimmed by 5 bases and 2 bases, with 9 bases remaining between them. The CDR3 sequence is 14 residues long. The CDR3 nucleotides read TGTGCCAGTAGTGGAAACATCAACACCGGGGAGCTGTTTTTT. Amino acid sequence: CASSGNINTGELFF.

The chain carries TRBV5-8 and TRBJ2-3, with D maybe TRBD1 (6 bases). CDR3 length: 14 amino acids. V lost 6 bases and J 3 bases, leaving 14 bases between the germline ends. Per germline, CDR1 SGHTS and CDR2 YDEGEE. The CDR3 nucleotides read TGTGCCAGCAACAGGGAAGTGGGTACAGATACGCAGTATTTT. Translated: CASNREVGTDTQYF.